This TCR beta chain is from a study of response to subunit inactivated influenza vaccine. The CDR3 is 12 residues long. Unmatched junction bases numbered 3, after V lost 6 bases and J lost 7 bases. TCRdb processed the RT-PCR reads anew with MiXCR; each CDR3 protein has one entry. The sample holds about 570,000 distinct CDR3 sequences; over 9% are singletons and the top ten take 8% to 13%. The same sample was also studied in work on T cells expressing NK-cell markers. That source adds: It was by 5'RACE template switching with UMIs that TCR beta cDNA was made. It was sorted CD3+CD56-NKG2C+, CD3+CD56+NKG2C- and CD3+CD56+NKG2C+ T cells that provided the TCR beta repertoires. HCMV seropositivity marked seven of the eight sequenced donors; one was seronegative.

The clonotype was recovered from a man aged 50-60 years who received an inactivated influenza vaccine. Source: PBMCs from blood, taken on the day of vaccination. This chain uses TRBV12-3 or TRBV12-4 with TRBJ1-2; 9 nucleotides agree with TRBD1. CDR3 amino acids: CASSGTGFGYTF. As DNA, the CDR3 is TGTGCCAGCAGCGGGACAGGGTTTGGCTACACCTTC.